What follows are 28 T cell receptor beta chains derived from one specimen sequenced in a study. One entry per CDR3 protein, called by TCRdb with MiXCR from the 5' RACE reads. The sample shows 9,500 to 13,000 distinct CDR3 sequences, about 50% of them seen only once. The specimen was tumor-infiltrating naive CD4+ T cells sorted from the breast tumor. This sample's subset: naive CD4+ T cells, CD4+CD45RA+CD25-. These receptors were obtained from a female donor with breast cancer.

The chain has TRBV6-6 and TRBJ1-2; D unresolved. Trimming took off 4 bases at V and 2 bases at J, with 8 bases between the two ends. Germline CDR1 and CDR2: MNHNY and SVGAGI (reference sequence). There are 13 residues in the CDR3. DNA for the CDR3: TGTGCCAGCAGTTTATTAGTAAACTATGGCTACACCTTC. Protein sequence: CASSLLVNYGYTF.

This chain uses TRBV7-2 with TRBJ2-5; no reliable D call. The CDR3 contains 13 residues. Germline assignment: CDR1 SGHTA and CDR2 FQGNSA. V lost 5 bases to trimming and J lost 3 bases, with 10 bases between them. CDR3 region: CASSSYLEETQYF. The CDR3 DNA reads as TGTGCCAGCAGCAGCTACCTGGAAGAGACCCAGTACTTC.

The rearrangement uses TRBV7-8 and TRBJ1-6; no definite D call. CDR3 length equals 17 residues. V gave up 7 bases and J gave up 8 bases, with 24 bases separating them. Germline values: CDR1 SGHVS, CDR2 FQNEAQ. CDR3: CASKGGLIFSLDSPLHF. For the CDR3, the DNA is TGTGCCAGCAAGGGAGGGCTGATTTTCAGCTTGGATTCACCCCTCCACTTT.

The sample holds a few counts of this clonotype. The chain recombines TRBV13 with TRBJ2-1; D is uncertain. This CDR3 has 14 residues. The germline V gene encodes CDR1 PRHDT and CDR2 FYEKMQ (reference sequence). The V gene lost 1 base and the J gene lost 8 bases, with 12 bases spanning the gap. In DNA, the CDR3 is TGTGCCAGCAGCTTAGTAGGGAATGGGGATGAGCAGTTCTTC. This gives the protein CASSLVGNGDEQFF.

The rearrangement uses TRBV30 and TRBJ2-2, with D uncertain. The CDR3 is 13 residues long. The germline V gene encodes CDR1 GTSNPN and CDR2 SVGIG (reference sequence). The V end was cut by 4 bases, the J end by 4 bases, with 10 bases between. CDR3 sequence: CAWTGSSTGELFF. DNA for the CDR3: TGTGCCTGGACAGGTTCGAGCACCGGGGAGCTGTTTTTT.

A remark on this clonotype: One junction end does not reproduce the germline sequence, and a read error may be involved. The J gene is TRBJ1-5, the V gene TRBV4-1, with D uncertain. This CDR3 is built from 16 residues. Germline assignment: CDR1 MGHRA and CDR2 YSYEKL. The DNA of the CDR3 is TGCGCCAGCGGCCAATTGTTGGGGTTTGGCAATCAGCCCCAGCATTTT. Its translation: CASGQLLGFGNQPQHF.

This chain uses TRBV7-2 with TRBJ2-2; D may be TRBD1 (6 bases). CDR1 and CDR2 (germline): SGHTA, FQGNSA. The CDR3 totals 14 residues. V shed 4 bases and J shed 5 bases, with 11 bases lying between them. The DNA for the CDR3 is TGTGCCAGCAGCTACACCGGACAGACCGGGGAGCTGTTTTTT. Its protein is CASSYTGQTGELFF.

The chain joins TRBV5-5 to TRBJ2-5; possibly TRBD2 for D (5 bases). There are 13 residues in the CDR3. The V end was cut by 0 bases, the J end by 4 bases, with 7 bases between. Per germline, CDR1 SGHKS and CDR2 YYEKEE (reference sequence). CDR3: CASSLDRGETQYF. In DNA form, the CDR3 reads TGTGCCAGCAGCTTGGACCGGGGAGAGACCCAGTACTTC.

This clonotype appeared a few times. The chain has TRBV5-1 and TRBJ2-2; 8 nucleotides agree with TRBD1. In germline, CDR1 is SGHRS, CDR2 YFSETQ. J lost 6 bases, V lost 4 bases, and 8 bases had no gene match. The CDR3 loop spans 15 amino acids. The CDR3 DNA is TGCGCCAGCAGCACCACGGGACAGGAGTCCGGGGAGCTGTTTTTT. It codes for CASSTTGQESGELFF.

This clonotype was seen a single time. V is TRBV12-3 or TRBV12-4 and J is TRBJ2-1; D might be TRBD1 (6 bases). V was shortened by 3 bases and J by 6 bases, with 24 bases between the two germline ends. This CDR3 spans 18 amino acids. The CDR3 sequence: CASSLLSSRYRVSNEQFF. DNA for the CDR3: TGTGCCAGCAGTTTGCTTAGTTCTAGGTACAGGGTTTCCAATGAGCAGTTCTTC.

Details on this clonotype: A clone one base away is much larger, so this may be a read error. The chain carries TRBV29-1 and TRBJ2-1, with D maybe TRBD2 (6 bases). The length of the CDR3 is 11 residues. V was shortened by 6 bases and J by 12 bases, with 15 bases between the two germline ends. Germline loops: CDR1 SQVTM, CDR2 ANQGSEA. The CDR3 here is CSVGGARGQFF. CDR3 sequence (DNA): TGCAGCGTAGGTGGGGCGCGGGGGCAGTTCTTC.

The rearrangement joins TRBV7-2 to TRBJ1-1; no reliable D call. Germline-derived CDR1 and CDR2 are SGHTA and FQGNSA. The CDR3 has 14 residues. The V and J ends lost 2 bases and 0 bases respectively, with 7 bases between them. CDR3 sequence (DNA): TGTGCCAGCAGCTTAATGGGCATGAACACTGAAGCTTTCTTT. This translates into CASSLMGMNTEAFF.

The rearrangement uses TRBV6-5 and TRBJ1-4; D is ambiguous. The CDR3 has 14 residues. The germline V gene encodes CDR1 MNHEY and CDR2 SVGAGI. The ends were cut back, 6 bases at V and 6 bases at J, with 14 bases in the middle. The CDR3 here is CASREGGIYEKLFF. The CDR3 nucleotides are TGTGCCAGCAGGGAAGGAGGGATATATGAAAAACTGTTTTTT.

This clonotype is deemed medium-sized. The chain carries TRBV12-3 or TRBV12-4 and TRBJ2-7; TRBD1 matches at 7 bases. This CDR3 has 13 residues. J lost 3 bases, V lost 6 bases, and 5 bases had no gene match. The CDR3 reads CASRKTGVYEQYF. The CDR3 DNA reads TGTGCCAGCAGAAAAACAGGGGTCTACGAGCAGTACTTC.

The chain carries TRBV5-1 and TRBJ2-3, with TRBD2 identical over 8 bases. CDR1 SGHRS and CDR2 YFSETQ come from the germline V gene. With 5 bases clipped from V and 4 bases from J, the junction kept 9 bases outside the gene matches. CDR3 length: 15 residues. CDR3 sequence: CASRYEAGASDTQYF. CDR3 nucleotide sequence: TGCGCCAGCAGATACGAAGCGGGAGCGTCAGATACGCAGTATTTT.

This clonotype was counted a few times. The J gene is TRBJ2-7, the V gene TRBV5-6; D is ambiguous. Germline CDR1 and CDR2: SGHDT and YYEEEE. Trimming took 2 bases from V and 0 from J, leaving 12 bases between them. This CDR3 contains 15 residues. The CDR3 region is CASSLSGRASYEQYV. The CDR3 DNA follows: TGTGCCAGCAGCTTATCTGGACGGGCCTCCTACGAGCAGTACGTC.

The DNA of the CDR3 is TGCAGCGTTGTAGGTAACAGGAGTTCCAACGAGCAGTACGTC. It is translated as CSVVGNRSSNEQYV. The gene calls are TRBV29-1 and TRBJ2-7; D perhaps matches TRBD1 (5 bases). Germline loops: CDR1 SQVTM, CDR2 ANQGSEA. This CDR3 is 14 amino acids long. V lost 4 bases to trimming and J lost 5 bases, with 18 bases between them.

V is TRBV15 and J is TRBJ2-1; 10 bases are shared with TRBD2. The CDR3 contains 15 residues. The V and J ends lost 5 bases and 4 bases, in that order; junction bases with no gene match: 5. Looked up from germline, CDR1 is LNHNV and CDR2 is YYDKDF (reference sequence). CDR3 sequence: CATSGSGRAYNEQFF. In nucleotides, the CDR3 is TGTGCCACCAGCGGGAGCGGGAGGGCTTACAATGAGCAGTTCTTC.

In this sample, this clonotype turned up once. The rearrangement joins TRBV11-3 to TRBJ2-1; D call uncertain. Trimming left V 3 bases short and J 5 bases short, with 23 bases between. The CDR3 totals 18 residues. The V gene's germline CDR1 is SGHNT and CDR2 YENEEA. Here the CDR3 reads CASSLDIPSGVENNEQFF. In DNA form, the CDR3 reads TGTGCCAGCAGCTTGGATATCCCTAGTGGAGTAGAAAACAATGAGCAGTTCTTC.

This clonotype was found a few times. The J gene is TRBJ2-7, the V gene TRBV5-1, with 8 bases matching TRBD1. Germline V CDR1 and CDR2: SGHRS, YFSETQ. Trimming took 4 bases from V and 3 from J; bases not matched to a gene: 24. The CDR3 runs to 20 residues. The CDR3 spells CASSPQQWTGSVFVHYEQYF. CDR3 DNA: TGCGCCAGCAGCCCCCAGCAATGGACAGGGTCAGTATTCGTTCACTACGAGCAGTACTTC. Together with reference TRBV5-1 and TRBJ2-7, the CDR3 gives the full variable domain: KAGVTQTPRYLIKTRGQQVTLSCSPISGHRSVSWYQQTPGQGLQFLFEYFSETQRNKGNFPGRFSGRQFSNSRSEMNVSTLELGDSALYLCASSPQQWTGSVFVHYEQYFGPGTRLTVT.

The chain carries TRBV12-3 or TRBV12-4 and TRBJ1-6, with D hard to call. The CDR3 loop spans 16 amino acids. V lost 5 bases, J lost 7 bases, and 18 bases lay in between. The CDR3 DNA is TGTGCCAGCAGTCCATTCTCCCGGGCCGCCAATTCACCCCTCCACTTT. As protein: CASSPFSRAANSPLHF.

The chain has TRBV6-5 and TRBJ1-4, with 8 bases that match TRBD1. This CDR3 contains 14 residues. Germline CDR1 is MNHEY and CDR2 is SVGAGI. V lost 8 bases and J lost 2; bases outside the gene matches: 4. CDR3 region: CASQRTGTNEKLFF. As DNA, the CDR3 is TGTGCCAGCCAAAGGACAGGGACTAATGAAAAACTGTTTTTT.

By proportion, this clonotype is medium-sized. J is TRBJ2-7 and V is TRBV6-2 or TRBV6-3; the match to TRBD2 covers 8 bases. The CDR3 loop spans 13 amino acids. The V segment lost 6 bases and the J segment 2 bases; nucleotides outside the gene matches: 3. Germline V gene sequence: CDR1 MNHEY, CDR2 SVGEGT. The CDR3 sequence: CASRSGGPYEQYV. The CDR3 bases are TGTGCCAGCAGGTCGGGAGGGCCCTACGAGCAGTACGTC.

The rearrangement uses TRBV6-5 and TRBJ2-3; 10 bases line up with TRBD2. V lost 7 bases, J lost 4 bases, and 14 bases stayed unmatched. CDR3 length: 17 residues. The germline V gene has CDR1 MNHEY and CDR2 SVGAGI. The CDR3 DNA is TGTGCCAGCACGAAGGGGCGAACTAGCGGGAAGTCAGATACGCAGTATTTT. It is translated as CASTKGRTSGKSDTQYF.

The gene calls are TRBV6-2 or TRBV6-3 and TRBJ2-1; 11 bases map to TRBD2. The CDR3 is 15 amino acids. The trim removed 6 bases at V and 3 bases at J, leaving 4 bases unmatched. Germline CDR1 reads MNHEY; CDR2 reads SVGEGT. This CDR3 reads CASSATSGGYNEQFF. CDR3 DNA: TGTGCCAGCAGCGCAACTAGCGGGGGCTACAATGAGCAGTTCTTC.

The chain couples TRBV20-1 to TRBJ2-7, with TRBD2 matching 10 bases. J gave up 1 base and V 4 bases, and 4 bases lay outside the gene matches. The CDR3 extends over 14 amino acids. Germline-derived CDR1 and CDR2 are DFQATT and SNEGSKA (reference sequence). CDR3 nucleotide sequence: TGCAGTGCTACCGGACTAGCGGAGTCCTACGAGCAGTACGTC. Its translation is CSATGLAESYEQYV.

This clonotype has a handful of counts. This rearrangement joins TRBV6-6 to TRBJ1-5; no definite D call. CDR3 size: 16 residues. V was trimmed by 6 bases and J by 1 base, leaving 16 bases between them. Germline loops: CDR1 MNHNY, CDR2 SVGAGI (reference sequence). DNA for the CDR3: TGTGCCAGCAGGCCCTCGGGCATTCAGAGCAATCAGCCCCAGCATTTT. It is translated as CASRPSGIQSNQPQHF.

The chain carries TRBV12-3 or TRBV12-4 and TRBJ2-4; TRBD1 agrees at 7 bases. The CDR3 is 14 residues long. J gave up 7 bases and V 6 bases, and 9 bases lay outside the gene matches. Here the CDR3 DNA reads TGTGCCAGCAGCCTAAGACAGGGAAGGAACATTCAGTACTTC. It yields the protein CASSLRQGRNIQYF.